Presented here are 19 T cell receptor beta chains from one specimen sequenced in a study of spatial heterogeneity in lung cancer. The time point here: sample taken at primary tumor resection. The input material, whole RNA from tumor, nontumor lung or frozen PBMC, was sequenced unsorted. In TCRdb, the 5' RACE reads were re-called with MiXCR into one record per CDR3 protein. The sample carries approximately 13,000 distinct CDR3 sequences, 14% recorded once. This material consisted of PBMCs, taken at surgery. Every receptor here comes from a male donor with early-stage non-small cell lung cancer.

This clonotype was detected a few times. The chain links TRBV7-9 to TRBJ2-7, with TRBD1 as a possible D gene (5 bases). This CDR3 is 12 amino acids long. Trimming took off 4 bases at V and 3 bases at J, with 7 bases between the two ends. Looked up from germline, CDR1 is SEHNR and CDR2 is FQNEAQ (reference sequence). The CDR3 nucleotides read TGTGCCAGCAGCTACCAGGGCTACGAGCAGTACTTC. Translation gives CASSYQGYEQYF.

On this clonotype: Given a much more abundant clone one base away, this may be a read error. The J gene is TRBJ1-5, the V gene TRBV28; D might be TRBD1 (5 bases). V was pared by 3 bases and J by 4 bases, with 19 bases between. Germline V lookup: CDR1 MDHEN, CDR2 SYDVKM. The CDR3 is 17 residues long. The CDR3 is CASSFFGVREFNQPQHF. Written as DNA, the CDR3 is TGTGCCAGCAGTTTTTTTGGGGTCAGGGAATTTAATCAGCCCCAGCATTTT.

This chain uses TRBV5-1 with TRBJ2-2; 9 positions match TRBD1. V lost 3 bases and J lost 3; bases outside the gene matches: 3. Germline values: CDR1 SGHRS, CDR2 YFSETQ. CDR3 length: 15 amino acids. CDR3 DNA: TGCGCCAGCAGCTCCGGGACAGGGTACACCGGGGAGCTGTTTTTT. Residues: CASSSGTGYTGELFF.

The rearrangement links TRBV5-1 to TRBJ2-7, with D perhaps matching TRBD1 (5 bases). Germline V gene lookup returns CDR1 SGHRS and CDR2 YFSETQ. Trimming cost V 0 bases and J 2 bases, with 18 bases left between them. CDR3 size: 17 residues. CDR3 residues: CASSLGGGTFEAYEQYF. The CDR3 coding sequence is TGCGCCAGCAGCTTGGGGGGCGGTACCTTTGAGGCCTACGAGCAGTACTTC.

The V call is TRBV9, the J call TRBJ2-7, with TRBD1 identical over 7 bases. Germline V lookup: CDR1 SGDLS, CDR2 YYNGEE. The CDR3 is 14 amino acids. V shed 0 bases, J shed 2 bases, and the junction held 2 bases outside the gene matches. The CDR3 coding sequence is TGTGCCAGCAGCGTAGGGGACAGTACCTACGAGCAGTACTTC. As protein: CASSVGDSTYEQYF. The full variable domain, completed using reference TRBV9 and TRBJ2-7, is DSGVTQTPKHLITATGQRVTLRCSPRSGDLSVYWYQQSLDQGLQFLIQYYNGEERAKGNILERFSAQQFPDLHSELNLSSLELGDSALYFCASSVGDSTYEQYFGPGTRLTVT.

This clonotype is deemed medium-sized. This CDR3 is CAISSLVSQGEAFF. In nucleotides, the CDR3 is TGTGCCATCAGTTCCCTCGTTAGCCAGGGTGAAGCTTTCTTT. This chain joins TRBV10-3 and TRBJ1-1; weak D call: TRBD1 (5 bases). Germline lookup yields CDR1 ENHRY and CDR2 SYGVKD. The CDR3 consists of 14 residues. The ends were cut back, 5 bases at V and 7 bases at J, with 17 bases in the middle.

The chain joins TRBV4-3 to TRBJ1-1; D is uncertain. The CDR3 is made up of 13 amino acids. Between the trimmed V and J ends, which lost 0 bases and 1 base, there was a span of 3 bases. CDR1 and CDR2 from the germline V gene are LGHNA and YSLEER. The CDR3 nucleotides are TGCGCCAGCAGCCAAGATAGGAACACTGAAGCTTTCTTT. Its protein is CASSQDRNTEAFF.

V and J are TRBV3-1 and TRBJ2-2; D call uncertain. The V gene's germline CDR1 is LGHDT and CDR2 YNNKEL (reference sequence). This CDR3 contains 13 residues. Trimming took off 3 bases at V and 5 bases at J, with 7 bases between the two ends. The CDR3 sequence: CASSHLRTGELFF. Written as DNA, the CDR3 is TGTGCCAGCAGCCATCTCAGGACCGGGGAGCTGTTTTTT.

The rearrangement links TRBV2 to TRBJ1-1, with D possibly matching TRBD1 (5 bases). CDR1 is SNHLY, CDR2 FYNNEI, per germline. This CDR3 comprises 14 residues. V lost 4 bases to trimming and J lost 1 base, with 10 bases between them. CDR3 amino acids: CASSAQGSNTEAFF. The CDR3 DNA follows: TGTGCCAGCAGTGCCCAGGGATCGAACACTGAAGCTTTCTTT.

This clonotype was picked up a small number of times. The V call is TRBV28, the J call TRBJ2-1, with D unresolved. The V end lost 3 bases, the J end lost 8 bases, and 8 bases lay between the germline ends. The CDR3 length is 12 residues. CDR1 is MDHEN, CDR2 SYDVKM, per germline. The CDR3 loop reads CASSFRSHEQFF. In nucleotides, the CDR3 is TGTGCCAGCAGTTTTCGAAGCCATGAGCAGTTCTTC.

This clonotype has more than one count but fewer than ten. V usage is TRBV5-1 and J usage is TRBJ2-5, with D perhaps matching TRBD1 (6 bases). Germline values: CDR1 SGHRS, CDR2 YFSETQ. Trimming took off 2 bases at V and 4 bases at J, with 9 bases between the two ends. The CDR3 runs 13 residues. CDR3 nucleotides: TGCGCCAGCAGCTTATGGGGGCGAGAGACCCAGTACTTC. As protein: CASSLWGRETQYF.

V and J are TRBV7-2 and TRBJ1-1; D ambiguous. The length of the CDR3 is 16 residues. Trimming pared 4 bases from V and 1 base from J, leaving 16 bases between. Germline values: CDR1 SGHTA, CDR2 FQGNSA. CDR3 sequence: CASSSRGLPQNTEAFF. The CDR3 DNA reads as TGTGCCAGCAGCTCCAGAGGCTTGCCGCAGAACACTGAAGCTTTCTTT.

CDR3 protein: CASSPQGLGGYTF. CDR3 DNA sequence: TGTGCCAGCAGTCCACAGGGTTTGGGTGGCTACACCTTC. The chain carries TRBV28 and TRBJ1-2, with D possibly matching TRBD1 (6 bases). Germline CDR1 MDHEN, CDR2 SYDVKM. CDR3 length: 13 residues. V lost 5 bases and J lost 7, with 14 bases in between.

J is TRBJ2-1 and V is TRBV6-2 or TRBV6-3; no definite D call. The germline gives CDR1 MNHEY, CDR2 SVGEGT. The CDR3 spans 10 residues. The ends were cut back, 8 bases at V and 6 bases at J, with 5 bases in the middle. The CDR3 loop reads CASGINEQFF. The CDR3 region has the DNA TGTGCCAGCGGAATCAATGAGCAGTTCTTC.

The V and J genes are TRBV5-5 and TRBJ1-6; a possible D gene is TRBD1 (6 bases). Germline V gene data show CDR1 as SGHKS and CDR2 as YYEKEE (reference sequence). This CDR3 contains 14 residues. V gave up 3 bases and J gave up 10 bases, with 14 bases separating them. This chain's CDR3 is CASSSGEGFSPLHF. CDR3 nucleotides: TGTGCCAGCAGCTCAGGGGAGGGTTTCTCACCCCTCCACTTT.

This clonotype was counted many times. This chain uses TRBV20-1 with TRBJ2-3; a possible D gene is TRBD1 (6 bases). Germline CDR1 reads DFQATT; CDR2 reads SNEGSKA (reference sequence). Trimming took off 2 bases at V and 5 bases at J, with 11 bases between the two ends. The CDR3 contains 13 residues. CDR3 DNA sequence: TGCAGTGCTAGACCAACAGGGATAGATACGCAGTATTTT. Its translation is CSARPTGIDTQYF.

The chain couples TRBV20-1 to TRBJ1-3; TRBD1 is a possible D gene (6 bases). Germline V gene sequence: CDR1 DFQATT, CDR2 SNEGSKA (reference sequence). There are 16 residues in the CDR3. The V gene lost 5 bases and the J gene lost 0 bases, with 17 bases spanning the gap. The CDR3 region is CSAPSHGQSSGNTIYF. CDR3 in DNA: TGCAGTGCTCCAAGCCACGGACAGTCCTCTGGAAACACCATATATTTT.

This clonotype appeared a few times. The chain uses TRBV5-1 and TRBJ2-3, with D possibly called TRBD1 or TRBD2 (5 bases each). The CDR3 is made up of 12 amino acids. Trimming pared 6 bases from V and 2 bases from J, leaving 7 bases between. Germline lookup yields CDR1 SGHRS and CDR2 YFSETQ. Written as DNA, the CDR3 is TGCGCCAGCATGGGGGTCACAGATACGCAGTATTTT. Amino acids: CASMGVTDTQYF.

This clonotype was seen only a few times. V gene TRBV27 combines with J gene TRBJ2-5; 11 positions match TRBD2. The CDR3 is made up of 15 amino acids. Trimming cost V 5 bases and J 3 bases; bases outside gene matches: 5. Germline V lookup: CDR1 MNHEY, CDR2 SMNVEV (reference sequence). DNA for the CDR3: TGTGCCAGCAGTCCAACGACTAGCGGGGAAGAGACCCAGTACTTC. This translates into CASSPTTSGEETQYF.